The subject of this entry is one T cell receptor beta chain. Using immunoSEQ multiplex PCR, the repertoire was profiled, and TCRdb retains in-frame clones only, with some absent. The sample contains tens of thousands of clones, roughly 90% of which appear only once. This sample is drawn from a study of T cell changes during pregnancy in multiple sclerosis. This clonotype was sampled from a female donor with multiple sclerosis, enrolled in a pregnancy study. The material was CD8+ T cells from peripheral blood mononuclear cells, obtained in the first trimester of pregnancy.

The CDR3 region has the DNA TGTGCCTGGAGTGTACTCCCGAGCTCTGGAAACACCATATATTTT. Protein: CAWSVLPSSGNTIYF. The chain has TRBV30 and TRBJ1-3; D uncertain. Germline CDR1 and CDR2: GTSNPN and SVGIG (reference sequence). This CDR3 is built from 15 residues. Trimming removed 0 bases at V and 0 bases at J, with 9 bases between.